The 14 T cell receptor beta chains in this list originate from one sample, sequenced in a study of cytomegalovirus exposure and HLA in healthy donors. It was with 60 Vbeta and 13 Jbeta primers that the PCR ran. The repertoire was sequenced with immunoSEQ multiplex PCR; TCRdb's copy has only in-frame clones and lacks some. Altogether 90,000 to 120,000 clones are present, about 9.5% being singletons, with the ten largest covering under 6%. Input material: PBMCs. These TCRs come from a man aged 35-49 years in good health and CMV-seropositive.

The chain carries TRBV5-6 and TRBJ2-7; 10 bases match TRBD2. Per germline, CDR1 SGHDT and CDR2 YYEEEE. The CDR3 has 14 amino acids. J was trimmed by 6 bases and V by 0 bases; bases with no gene match: 3. The CDR3 loop reads CASSLASGRFEQYF. DNA of the CDR3: TGTGCCAGCAGCTTGGCTAGCGGGAGATTCGAGCAGTACTTC.

The table lists this clone with a few counts. The chain recombines TRBV13 with TRBJ2-5, with unresolved D. The CDR3 consists of 13 residues. The V end was cut by 3 bases, the J end by 3 bases, with 8 bases between. The germline V gene has CDR1 PRHDT and CDR2 FYEKMQ (reference sequence). The CDR3: CASSFLGEETQYF. Here the CDR3 DNA reads TGTGCCAGCAGCTTTCTAGGTGAAGAGACCCAGTACTTC.

The count of this clone is one. V is TRBV28 and J is TRBJ2-1; 8 nucleotides agree with TRBD1. Trimming cost V 6 bases and J 3 bases; bases outside gene matches: 10. CDR1 and CDR2 (germline): MDHEN, SYDVKM. The CDR3 is made up of 16 amino acids. CDR3 nucleotides: TGTGCCAGCAGCCCCCCGACAGGGGAGTTCTACAATGAGCAGTTCTTC. It codes for CASSPPTGEFYNEQFF.

This clone was detected only a few times. The chain is built from TRBV6-5 and TRBJ2-5, with 7 bases identical to TRBD1. The CDR3 loop spans 14 amino acids. The germline gives CDR1 MNHEY, CDR2 SVGAGI. V trimming: 6 bases; J trimming: 2 bases; junction bases outside the gene matches: 6. As DNA, the CDR3 is TGTGCCAGCAGCCGACCGGGACAGCAAGAGACCCAGTACTTC. Translating it yields CASSRPGQQETQYF.

This clone was seen a handful of times. The chain recombines TRBV12-1 with TRBJ1-2; TRBD1, the D gene given by the table, was not confirmed from the DNA. TRBV12-1 is a pseudogene segment. The length of the CDR3 is 15 residues. The CDR3 DNA reads as TGTGCCAGCATTCACAGAAACCAAGCTAACTATGGCTACACCTTC. Translation: CASIHRNQANYGYTF.

As concerns this clone: Germline and junction disagree at one end, which may indicate a read error. V usage is TRBV10-2 and J usage is TRBJ2-1; D possibly corresponds to TRBD1 (6 bases). The CDR3 spans 14 residues. Germline-derived CDR1 and CDR2 are WSHSY and SAAADI. Here the CDR3 reads CASIEGTWVNEQFF. The CDR3 DNA is TGCGCCAGCATTGAGGGGACATGGGTCAATGAGCAGTTCTTC.

The chain uses TRBV29-1 and TRBJ2-5, with no clear D. Germline-derived CDR1 and CDR2 are SQVTM and ANQGSEA. V was shortened by 3 bases and J by 0 bases, with 5 bases between the two germline ends. There are 12 residues in the CDR3. As DNA, the CDR3 is TGCAGCGTTGACCGGTACCAAGAGACCCAGTACTTC. Translated, it gives CSVDRYQETQYF.

The V and J genes are TRBV6-1 and TRBJ2-7; perhaps TRBD2 as D (6 bases). CDR1 MNHNS and CDR2 SASEGT come from the germline V gene. Trimming pared 2 bases from V and 11 bases from J, leaving 19 bases between. CDR3 size: 14 residues. The CDR3 loop is CASSETYKSGLEYF. The CDR3 nucleotides read TGTGCCAGCAGTGAAACGTATAAAAGCGGGTTGGAGTACTTC.

This clone has only a few counts. The gene calls are TRBV28 and TRBJ2-7, with no clear D. The CDR3 runs to 11 residues. Germline assignment: CDR1 MDHEN and CDR2 SYDVKM. V was cut by 1 base and J by 6 bases, with 4 bases left in between. CDR3 sequence: CASSLYGEQYF. CDR3 nucleotides: TGTGCCAGCAGTTTATACGGCGAGCAGTACTTC.

The V call is TRBV23-1, the J call TRBJ2-1, with 7 positions matching TRBD1. TRBV23-1 qualifies as an ORF whose function is uncertain. CDR3 length: 14 amino acids. V lost 6 bases and J lost 0; bases outside the gene matches: 2. In DNA form, the CDR3 reads TGCGCCAGCAGAAGGGACAGCTCCTACAATGAGCAGTTCTTC. This sequence encodes CASRRDSSYNEQFF.

The genes are TRBV7-2 and TRBJ1-2; D may be TRBD1 (6 bases). CDR3 length: 13 residues. Per germline, CDR1 SGHTA and CDR2 FQGNSA. V lost 1 base, J lost 8 bases, and 11 bases lay in between. In DNA, the CDR3 is TGTGCCAGCAGCTTAGACAGGGTAAAGGGCTACACCTTC. Translated, it gives CASSLDRVKGYTF. Looking up the rest from reference TRBV7-2 and TRBJ1-2 gives the full variable domain: GAGVSQSPSNKVTEKGKDVELRCDPISGHTALYWYRQSLGQGLEFLIYFQGNSAPDKSGLPSDRFSAERTGGSVSTLTIQRTQQEDSAVYLCASSLDRVKGYTFGSGTRLTVV.

This clone was counted a few times. This sequence joins TRBV7-2 and TRBJ1-5; 9 nucleotides agree with TRBD1. Trimming at V came to 5 bases and at J to 5 bases, leaving 7 bases not matched to a gene. The CDR3 is 15 residues long. Germline V gene data show CDR1 as SGHTA and CDR2 as FQGNSA. The CDR3 reads CASSPGQGVHQPQHF. The CDR3 region has the DNA TGTGCCAGCAGCCCGGGACAGGGTGTCCATCAGCCCCAGCATTTT.

The rearrangement joins TRBV5-4 to TRBJ2-2; maybe TRBD1 (6 bases). Trimming shortened V by 4 bases and J by 5 bases, and 15 bases separated the two germline ends. The CDR3 length is 15 residues. Germline CDR1 and CDR2: SGHNT and YYREEE (reference sequence). As DNA, the CDR3 is TGTGCCAGCAGCCATCCGACAGGTTCAACCGGGGAGCTGTTTTTT. It is translated as CASSHPTGSTGELFF.

This rearrangement joins TRBV4-1 to TRBJ2-7; TRBD1 agrees at 11 bases. CDR3 length: 15 residues. J lost 2 bases, V lost 3 bases, and 3 bases had no gene match. Germline loops: CDR1 MGHRA, CDR2 YSYEKL. Here the CDR3 reads CASSHPGQGAYEQYF. The CDR3 nucleotides read TGCGCCAGCAGCCATCCGGGACAGGGGGCCTACGAGCAGTACTTC.